Detailed here is one T cell receptor beta chain. Repertoires were generated with immunoSEQ multiplex PCR, while TCRdb's copy carries only in-frame clones and drops some. The sample contains around 510,000 clones, around 95% of which appear only once. The data belong to a study of shared clonotypes between healthy human individuals. The CDR3 loop spans 15 amino acids. V trimming: 3 bases; J trimming: 3 bases; junction bases outside the gene matches: 9. The germline CDR1 and CDR2 sequences are SGHNT and YYREEE (reference sequence). The sample taken for sequencing was naive CD4+ T cells sorted from blood. Subset indicated: CD45RA+ positively selected. This sequence joins TRBV5-4 and TRBJ2-7; 7 nucleotides agree with TRBD1. The clonotype originates from a woman between 25 and 40 years old in good health. CDR3 sequence reads: CASSSTGTADYEQYF. CDR3 DNA: TGTGCCAGCAGCTCAACCGGGACAGCCGACTACGAGCAGTACTTC.